The T cell receptor beta chain under discussion was sequenced for a study of response to subunit inactivated influenza vaccine. This clonotype appeared a few times. Its cognate antigen is unknown. Study-wide results and caveats: The authors offered the suggestion that each seasonal influenza vaccination recruits few new T cells.

TCRdb analysed the RT-PCR reads with MiXCR anew, one entry per CDR3 protein. The sample has more than 550,000 distinct CDR3 sequences, over 9.5% seen once. V was clipped by 5 bases and J by 8 bases, with 12 bases between them. Germline loops: CDR1 MNHEY, CDR2 SVGEGT. CDR3 length: 13 amino acids. This TCR came from a man aged 50 or older who received an inactivated influenza vaccine. Specimen: PBMCs from blood, collected on the day of vaccination. The chain employs TRBV6-2 or TRBV6-3 and TRBJ1-4; no firm D call. CDR3 sequence: CASSQNFEEKLFF. The CDR3 DNA is TGTGCCAGCAGTCAAAACTTCGAGGAAAAACTGTTTTTT.